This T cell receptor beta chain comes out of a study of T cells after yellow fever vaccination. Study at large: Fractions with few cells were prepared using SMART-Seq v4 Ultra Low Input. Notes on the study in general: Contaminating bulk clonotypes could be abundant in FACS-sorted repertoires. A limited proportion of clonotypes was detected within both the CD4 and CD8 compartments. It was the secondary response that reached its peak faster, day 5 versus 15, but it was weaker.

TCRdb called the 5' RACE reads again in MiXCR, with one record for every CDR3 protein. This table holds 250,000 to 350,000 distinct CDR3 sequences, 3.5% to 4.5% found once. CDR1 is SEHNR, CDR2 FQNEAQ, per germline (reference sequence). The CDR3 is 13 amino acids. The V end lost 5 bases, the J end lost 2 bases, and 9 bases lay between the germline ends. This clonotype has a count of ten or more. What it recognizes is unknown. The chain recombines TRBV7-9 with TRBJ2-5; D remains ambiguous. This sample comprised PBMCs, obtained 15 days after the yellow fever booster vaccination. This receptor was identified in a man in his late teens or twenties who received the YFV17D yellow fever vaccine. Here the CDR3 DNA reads TGTGCCAGCAGCCCCTCCCGTCAAGAGACCCAGTACTTC. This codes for CASSPSRQETQYF.